This T cell receptor beta chain was sequenced during a study of T cell responses to AZD1222 COVID-19 vaccine. This CDR3 has 15 residues. Germline V gives CDR1 MNHEY, CDR2 SVGAGI. The V end was cut by 6 bases, the J end by 5 bases, with 19 bases between. The data were produced by immunoSEQ multiplex PCR, yet TCRdb's version contains in-frame clones alone and is incomplete. The table has some 94,000 clones, roughly 92% seen once. The sample in question was peripheral blood, obtained on day 0 of AZD1222 vaccination. The clonotype comes from an adult in good health. The rearrangement links TRBV6-5 to TRBJ1-1; D is possibly TRBD1 (6 bases). The CDR3 loop is CASSLQGPSWTEAFF. The CDR3 nucleotides read TGTGCCAGCAGCCTACAGGGTCCCTCGTGGACTGAAGCTTTCTTT.